Listed below are T cell receptor beta chains from one sample, sequenced in a study of Ad26.COV2.S vaccination and SARS-CoV-2 variants. The data were produced by immunoSEQ multiplex PCR, yet TCRdb's version contains in-frame clones alone and is incomplete. The data show approximately 450,000 clones, around nine tenths seen once. The material was peripheral blood, obtained in a trial of Ad26.COV2.S vaccine versus placebo. The receptors stem from a person aged 18-65 years who received the Ad26.COV2.S COVID-19 vaccine or a placebo. The CDR3 runs from the conserved cysteine through the conserved F or W. A D gene is named only where the DNA matches it firmly. Clone size is not always given. Where it is, it says once, few, many or a class for expanded clones.

clone_size: few
j_call: TRBJ1-2
d_call: TRBD1
v_call: TRBV29-1
cdr3_aa: CSANGQGMNGYTF
cdr3_nt: TGCAGCGCTAACGGACAGGGCATGAATGGCTACACCTTC

clone_size: -
j_call: TRBJ2-7
d_call: TRBD2
v_call: TRBV3-1/TRBV3-2
cdr3_aa: CASSQTSGTFYEQYF
cdr3_nt: TGTGCCAGCAGCCAGACTAGCGGGACCTTTTACGAGCAGTACTTC

clone_size: -
j_call: TRBJ2-5
d_call: -
v_call: TRBV6-5
cdr3_aa: CASSQLGGGKGTQYF
cdr3_nt: TGTGCCAGCAGTCAGCTCGGGGGTGGGAAGGGGACCCAGTACTTC

clone_size: -
j_call: TRBJ2-5
d_call: -
v_call: TRBV5-1
cdr3_aa: CASSPGTQQETQYF
cdr3_nt: TGCGCCAGCAGCCCCGGGACTCAACAAGAGACCCAGTACTTC

clone_size: -
j_call: TRBJ2-1
d_call: TRBD2
v_call: TRBV13
cdr3_aa: CASSLLAGNEQFF
cdr3_nt: TGTGCCAGCAGCTTACTAGCGGGGAATGAGCAGTTCTTC

clone_size: once
j_call: TRBJ1-2
d_call: -
v_call: TRBV6-2/TRBV6-3
cdr3_aa: CASSYWGADSLNGYTF
cdr3_nt: TGTGCCAGCAGTTACTGGGGCGCGGACTCCTTGAATGGCTACACCTTC

clone_size: -
j_call: TRBJ2-1
d_call: TRBD2
v_call: TRBV6-5
cdr3_aa: CASTRAGDGDEQFF
cdr3_nt: TGTGCCAGCACCCGAGCGGGAGACGGGGATGAGCAGTTCTTC

clone_size: -
j_call: TRBJ1-1
d_call: -
v_call: TRBV10-3
cdr3_aa: CAISRDKTNTEAFF
cdr3_nt: TGTGCCATCAGCCGGGACAAAACGAACACTGAAGCTTTCTTT

clone_size: -
j_call: TRBJ1-1
d_call: TRBD1
v_call: TRBV6-2/TRBV6-3
cdr3_aa: CASSYSTWTGHTEAFF
cdr3_nt: TGTGCCAGCAGTTACTCTACTTGGACAGGGCACACTGAAGCTTTCTTT

clone_size: -
j_call: TRBJ2-1
d_call: -
v_call: TRBV2
cdr3_aa: CASSEPQGLYNEQFF
cdr3_nt: TGTGCCAGCAGTGAGCCACAGGGTCTCTACAATGAGCAGTTCTTC

clone_size: -
j_call: TRBJ2-1
d_call: -
v_call: TRBV7-3
cdr3_aa: CASSLIVATGGNYNEQFF
cdr3_nt: TGTGCCAGCAGCTTAATTGTGGCTACTGGGGGGAACTACAATGAGCAGTTCTTC

clone_size: few
j_call: TRBJ1-5
d_call: -
v_call: TRBV30
cdr3_aa: CAWSVGQNQPQHF
cdr3_nt: TGTGCCTGGAGTGTCGGGCAGAATCAGCCCCAGCATTTT

clone_size: -
j_call: TRBJ2-3
d_call: TRBD2
v_call: TRBV24-1
cdr3_aa: CATSDHSGPNTDTQYF
cdr3_nt: TGTGCCACCAGTGATCATAGCGGGCCCAACACAGATACGCAGTATTTT

clone_size: once
j_call: TRBJ1-4
d_call: -
v_call: TRBV30
cdr3_aa: CAGRRSTNEKLFF
cdr3_nt: TGTGCCGGGAGGCGGTCGACTAATGAAAAACTGTTTTTT

clone_size: -
j_call: TRBJ1-4
d_call: -
v_call: TRBV5-1
cdr3_aa: CATRQSSNEKLFF
cdr3_nt: TGCGCCACCCGACAGAGTTCTAATGAAAAACTGTTTTTT

clone_size: -
j_call: TRBJ2-1
d_call: TRBD2
v_call: TRBV4-1
cdr3_aa: CASSQGSGGYNEQFF
cdr3_nt: TGCGCCAGCAGCCAGGGTAGCGGGGGTTACAATGAGCAGTTCTTC

clone_size: once
j_call: TRBJ1-1
d_call: -
v_call: TRBV3-1/TRBV3-2
cdr3_aa: CASSQDVEGEAFF
cdr3_nt: TGTGCCAGCAGCCAAGATGTGGAGGGTGAAGCTTTCTTT

clone_size: once
j_call: TRBJ1-2
d_call: -
v_call: TRBV2
cdr3_aa: CASSVGNPYGYTF
cdr3_nt: TGTGCCAGCAGTGTGGGAAACCCCTATGGCTACACCTTC

clone_size: -
j_call: TRBJ2-1
d_call: -
v_call: TRBV4-1
cdr3_aa: CASSQDSGELTYNEQFF
cdr3_nt: TGCGCCAGCAGCCAAGATAGTGGTGAACTAACTTACAATGAGCAGTTCTTC

clone_size: -
j_call: TRBJ2-7
d_call: TRBD2
v_call: TRBV6-5
cdr3_aa: CASRHAGTSGYEQYF
cdr3_nt: TGTGCCAGCAGACATGCCGGGACTAGCGGATACGAGCAGTACTTC

clone_size: few
j_call: TRBJ1-6
d_call: -
v_call: TRBV2
cdr3_aa: CASSKTEPSPLHF
cdr3_nt: TGTGCCAGCAGCAAGACGGAGCCCTCACCCCTCCACTTT

clone_size: -
j_call: TRBJ2-7
d_call: TRBD1
v_call: TRBV4-1
cdr3_aa: CASSPHIGTGGNEQYF
cdr3_nt: TGCGCCAGCAGCCCACACATTGGGACAGGGGGCAACGAGCAGTACTTC

clone_size: -
j_call: TRBJ2-7
d_call: -
v_call: TRBV9
cdr3_aa: CASSAAVQGYEQYF
cdr3_nt: TGTGCCAGCAGCGCCGCGGTACAGGGCTACGAGCAGTACTTC